This TCR beta chain was captured in a study of regulatory T cells in long-lasting Graves disease. Trimming removed 3 bases at V and 5 bases at J, with 22 bases between. This CDR3 is 17 amino acids long. CDR1 and CDR2 (germline): KGHSH, LQKENI. Time point given: newly diagnosed GD, antithyroid drugs for less than 3 months. RNA isolated from PBMCs was used to make the TCR library. Arm-PCR of CDR3 regions with iRepertoire HTBI primers generated TCR beta libraries. TCRdb ran MiXCR on the multiplex PCR reads and lists one entry per CDR3 protein. In the table there are more than 400,000 distinct CDR3 sequences, about a sixth of which are singletons. In addition, the sample was reused for a study of T cells in Graves' hyperthyroidism and ophthalmopathy. In that study: Most thyroid clonotypes expanded above 0.001 were also detected in blood.

This sequence was found in a man aged 35 to 55 with Graves disease. This specimen was peripheral blood mononuclear cells (PBMCs), taken at new diagnosis, from a patient treated with antithyroid drugs. The chain employs TRBV18 and TRBJ2-5; TRBD2 might be the D (6 bases). CDR3 nucleotides: TGTGCCAGCTCACCGGACTCTGGAAGACTAGGGAGGGAGACCCAGTACTTC. Protein: CASSPDSGRLGRETQYF.